The 26 T cell receptor beta chains reported below all come from one sample, sequenced in a study of OX40 agonist ivuxolimab in advanced cancers. Assay: immunoSEQ multiplex PCR; the TCRdb copy retains only in-frame clones and omits some. The repertoire holds around 95,000 clones, roughly 93% seen once, with about 0.3% in the top ten. The sequencing used CD4+ or CD8+ T cells sorted from blood, collected in a trial of the OX40 agonist ivuxolimab. Every receptor here comes from an adult with an advanced solid tumor such as melanoma, head and neck, liver or kidney cancer.

The rearrangement uses TRBV6-6 and TRBJ1-1; D gene uncertain. The CDR3 is 13 residues long. CDR1 and CDR2 (germline): MNHNY, SVGAGI (reference sequence). The V end lost 6 bases, the J end lost 8 bases, and 16 bases lay between the germline ends. This CDR3 reads CASRVNVNIEAFF. The CDR3, as DNA: TGTGCCAGCAGGGTCAATGTGAATATCGAAGCTTTCTTT.

This clone showed up just once. In DNA form, the CDR3 reads TGTGCCAGCAGTGAATTAGGGGGGACGGTCACCGGGGAGCTGTTTTTT. Its protein product is CASSELGGTVTGELFF. The chain recombines TRBV6-1 with TRBJ2-2; D is perhaps TRBD1 or TRBD2 (6 bases each). There are 16 residues in the CDR3. Germline CDR1 and CDR2: MNHNS and SASEGT. The V and J ends lost 2 bases and 4 bases respectively, with 14 bases between them.

J is TRBJ2-1 and V is TRBV4-2; 12 positions match TRBD2. With 3 bases clipped from V and 2 bases from J, the junction kept 5 bases outside the gene matches. The CDR3 runs to 17 residues. Germline CDR1 and CDR2: LGHNA and YNFKEQ. CDR3 sequence: CASSQRLAGDAYNEQFF. The DNA of the CDR3 is TGTGCCAGCAGCCAGAGACTAGCGGGAGACGCCTACAATGAGCAGTTCTTC.

The chain is built from TRBV30 and TRBJ2-6, with unresolved D. CDR1 is GTSNPN, CDR2 SVGIG, per germline (reference sequence). CDR3 length: 19 amino acids. The V and J ends lost 1 base and 4 bases respectively, with 23 bases between them. DNA for the CDR3: TGTGCCTGGAGTGGGTCGGACGTCACTTTACTCGGGGGGGCCAACGTCCTGACTTTC. Encoded protein: CAWSGSDVTLLGGANVLTF.

The V and J genes are TRBV7-6 and TRBJ2-7, with D unresolved. This CDR3 region has 13 residues. The germline V and J ends were trimmed by 6 bases and 4 bases, with 13 bases remaining between them. In germline, CDR1 is SGHVS, CDR2 FNYEAQ. CDR3 in amino acids: CASSPGPFYEQYV. The CDR3 DNA sequence: TGTGCCAGCAGTCCCGGCCCCTTTTACGAGCAGTACGTC.

This clone was counted a single time. The DNA of the CDR3 is TGCGCCAGCAGCCAAGATGCGCCGACAGGGGCATCTGGGGCCAACGTCCTGACTTTC. It is translated as CASSQDAPTGASGANVLTF. The V call is TRBV4-3, the J call TRBJ2-6, with 8 bases aligning to TRBD1. After removal of 0 bases from V and 1 base from J, the junction contained 8 bases not matched to a gene. The CDR3 sequence is 19 residues long. CDR1 and CDR2 (germline): LGHNA, YSLEER.

The chain joins TRBV9 to TRBJ2-2; 9 bases are shared with TRBD1. CDR1 and CDR2 (germline): SGDLS, YYNGEE. The CDR3 is 15 amino acids. The V gene end was trimmed by 2 bases and the J gene end by 6 bases; junction bases not matched to a gene: 5. The CDR3 DNA reads as TGTGCCAGCAGCGTGCTACAGGGGGCTCCCGGGGAGCTGTTTTTT. Translating gives CASSVLQGAPGELFF.

The chain joins TRBV30 to TRBJ2-5; tentatively, D is TRBD1 (5 bases). The ends were cut back, 3 bases at V and 5 bases at J, with 16 bases in the middle. The CDR3 sequence is 14 residues long. Per germline, CDR1 GTSNPN and CDR2 SVGIG (reference sequence). CDR3 nucleotides: TGTGCCTGGAGCGCCATGCCAGGGCCCGAGACCCAGTACTTC. Its translation: CAWSAMPGPETQYF.

V and J are TRBV25-1 and TRBJ1-4; unclear D gene. V was pared by 8 bases and J by 5 bases, with 12 bases between. Germline V CDR1 and CDR2: MGHDK, SYGVNS. The CDR3 is 13 amino acids. CDR3 residues: CASFDILNEKLFF. The CDR3 coding sequence is TGTGCCAGCTTCGACATACTGAATGAAAAACTGTTTTTT.

This clone occurred once. V is TRBV6-6 and J is TRBJ2-7, with unresolved D. CDR3 length: 11 amino acids. Trimming shortened V by 5 bases and J by 4 bases, and 6 bases separated the two germline ends. Germline assignment: CDR1 MNHNY and CDR2 SVGAGI (reference sequence). The CDR3 sequence is CASSERYEQYV. The CDR3 bases are TGTGCCAGCAGTGAACGGTACGAGCAGTACGTC.

The gene calls are TRBV28 and TRBJ1-5; D is uncertain. The CDR3 has 15 amino acids. Trimming cost V 3 bases and J 2 bases, with 11 bases left between them. The V gene's germline CDR1 is MDHEN and CDR2 SYDVKM. The CDR3 region is CASSFSAGGNQPQHF. Here the CDR3 DNA reads TGTGCCAGCAGTTTTTCGGCAGGTGGCAATCAGCCCCAGCATTTT.

The gene calls are TRBV4-2 and TRBJ1-2, with D tentatively TRBD1 (5 bases). In germline, CDR1 is LGHNA, CDR2 YNFKEQ. Trimming stripped 0 bases from V and 7 bases from J, with 18 bases between. The CDR3 length is 16 residues. This CDR3 is CASSQDSFRGLFGYTF. The CDR3 DNA reads TGTGCCAGCAGCCAAGATTCATTTAGGGGTCTCTTTGGCTACACCTTC.

This chain joins TRBV25-1 and TRBJ1-2, with 7 bases matching TRBD1. J was trimmed by 5 bases and V by 4 bases; bases with no gene match: 19. CDR1 is MGHDK and CDR2 is SYGVNS in the germline V gene. The CDR3 contains 18 residues. The CDR3 DNA reads as TGTGCCAGCAGTGGACGAATTATTCCGGGACAGACCTATTATGGCTACACCTTC. This sequence encodes CASSGRIIPGQTYYGYTF.

The chain combines TRBV27 with TRBJ1-3; D is perhaps TRBD1 (5 bases). The germline V gene encodes CDR1 MNHEY and CDR2 SMNVEV (reference sequence). The CDR3 consists of 15 residues. V shed 5 bases and J shed 0 bases, with 11 bases lying between them. This chain's CDR3 is CASSEWGDSGNTIYF. CDR3 DNA sequence: TGTGCCAGCAGTGAATGGGGGGACTCTGGAAACACCATATATTTT.

The rearrangement uses TRBV5-4 and TRBJ2-1, with TRBD1 identical over 8 bases. Germline V gene sequence: CDR1 SGHNT, CDR2 YYREEE (reference sequence). V lost 4 bases and J lost 4; bases outside the gene matches: 4. This CDR3 is built from 14 residues. In DNA form, the CDR3 reads TGTGCCAGCAGCCCGGGACAGGAATACAATGAGCAGTTCTTC. It encodes CASSPGQEYNEQFF.

The chain has TRBV6-5 and TRBJ1-3; D remains ambiguous. Germline CDR1 is MNHEY and CDR2 is SVGAGI. The V and J ends lost 5 bases and 6 bases respectively, with 11 bases between them. This CDR3 has 13 amino acids. This CDR3 is CASSEALLNTIYF. CDR3 DNA: TGTGCCAGCAGTGAAGCGCTGCTAAACACCATATATTTT.

This clone appeared a single time. This chain connects TRBV2 to TRBJ1-1; D unresolved. The germline CDR1 and CDR2 sequences are SNHLY and FYNNEI. V was clipped by 3 bases and J by 3 bases, with 11 bases between them. The CDR3 spans 14 residues. CDR3 amino acids: CASSDHGIDTEAFF. The CDR3 DNA follows: TGTGCCAGCAGTGATCACGGGATAGACACTGAAGCTTTCTTT.

V and J are TRBV6-1 and TRBJ2-6; 8 bases align to TRBD1. Germline V gene lookup returns CDR1 MNHNS and CDR2 SASEGT. The trim removed 3 bases at V and 0 bases at J, leaving 7 bases unmatched. This CDR3 region has 18 residues. CDR3 region: CASSDRDRFSSGANVLTF. DNA of the CDR3: TGTGCCAGCAGTGACCGGGACAGGTTCTCCTCTGGGGCCAACGTCCTGACTTTC.

The chain links TRBV6-6 to TRBJ2-1; 10 positions match TRBD2. Germline values: CDR1 MNHNY, CDR2 SVGAGI (reference sequence). V lost 6 bases to trimming and J lost 7 bases; unmatched junction nucleotides: 9. The CDR3 spans 15 residues. DNA of the CDR3: TGTGCCAGCAGGTATCTAGCGGGAGTGGCAAATGAGCAGTTCTTC. It encodes CASRYLAGVANEQFF.

The rearrangement uses TRBV9 and TRBJ2-3; D uncertain. Germline V lookup: CDR1 SGDLS, CDR2 YYNGEE. The CDR3 contains 14 residues. V dropped 0 bases and J dropped 2 bases, with 7 bases sitting between them. This chain's CDR3 is CASSVAPNTDTQYF. CDR3 DNA: TGTGCCAGCAGCGTAGCCCCGAACACAGATACGCAGTATTTT.

This clone appeared a single time. The genes are TRBV19 and TRBJ1-5; D perhaps matches TRBD1 (5 bases). Trimming stripped 4 bases from V and 5 bases from J, with 15 bases between. The germline V gene has CDR1 LNHDA and CDR2 SQIVND (reference sequence). The CDR3 is made up of 15 amino acids. CDR3 DNA sequence: TGTGCCAGTAGTACCAACGGGGGAGGGGATCAGCCCCAGCATTTT. This encodes CASSTNGGGDQPQHF.

The J gene is TRBJ1-3, the V gene TRBV7-6; D unclear. With 2 bases removed from V and 4 bases from J, the gap between germline ends came to 15 bases. CDR3 length: 16 residues. CDR1 and CDR2 (germline): SGHVS, FNYEAQ. The CDR3 nucleotides are TGTGCCAGCAGCTTATTTCGTGTGGGAACGGGAAACACCATATATTTT. Its protein product is CASSLFRVGTGNTIYF.

This clone was seen just once. The rearrangement joins TRBV28 to TRBJ1-5, with no clear D. CDR1 and CDR2 (germline): MDHEN, SYDVKM. Trimming left V 6 bases short and J 5 bases short, with 11 bases between. There are 13 residues in the CDR3. This CDR3 is CASSPRLHQPQHF. The DNA of the CDR3 is TGTGCCAGCAGCCCCCGGTTGCATCAGCCCCAGCATTTT.

Only one count was recorded for this clone. The chain combines TRBV7-2 with TRBJ2-6; the D is unclear. This CDR3 is 15 amino acids long. The V gene lost 3 bases and the J gene lost 1 base, with 7 bases spanning the gap. Germline values: CDR1 SGHTA, CDR2 FQGNSA. DNA of the CDR3: TGTGCCAGCAGCTTTTATACTTCTGGGGCCAACGTCCTGACTTTC. Protein sequence: CASSFYTSGANVLTF.

J is TRBJ1-3 and V is TRBV28, with D hard to call. With 7 bases removed from V and 0 bases from J, the gap between germline ends came to 10 bases. This CDR3 contains 14 residues. Germline V CDR1 and CDR2: MDHEN, SYDVKM. CDR3 loop: CASTLLGSGNTIYF. The CDR3 DNA follows: TGTGCCAGCACCTTATTGGGCTCTGGAAACACCATATATTTT.

The rearrangement joins TRBV19 to TRBJ2-3; TRBD2 aligns across 9 bases. The germline CDR1 and CDR2 sequences are LNHDA and SQIVND (reference sequence). V lost 7 bases to trimming and J lost 5 bases; unmatched junction nucleotides: 1. The length of the CDR3 is 12 residues. CDR3 DNA sequence: TGTGCCAGTAAAGCGGGGGGAGATACGCAGTATTTT. Its translation is CASKAGGDTQYF. The full variable domain, completed using reference TRBV19 and TRBJ2-3, is DGGITQSPKYLFRKEGQNVTLSCEQNLNHDAMYWYRQDPGQGLRLIYYSQIVNDFQKGDIAEGYSVSREKKESFPLTVTSAQKNPTAFYLCASKAGGDTQYFGPGTRLTVL.